One and the same sample provided the 7 T cell receptor beta chains below, sequenced in a study of blood T cells in healthy people across ages. Primers used in a second PCR of roughly 7 to 12 cycles were a sample-barcoded 5' primer and a J-beta primer mix. TCRdb re-called the 5' RACE reads through MiXCR, storing one row per CDR3 protein. This table holds approximately 800,000 distinct CDR3 sequences, 35% to 50% found once. The sequenced sample consisted of blood. Every receptor here comes from an elderly man in good health.

The V and J genes are TRBV30 and TRBJ2-7; perhaps TRBD2 as D (5 bases). With 0 bases removed from V and 3 bases from J, the gap between germline ends came to 12 bases. CDR1 and CDR2 from the germline V gene are GTSNPN and SVGIG (reference sequence). The CDR3 sequence is 14 residues long. The DNA of the CDR3 is TGTGCCTGGAGTGTACGGGGTCAACTCTACGAGCAGTACTTC. Translation gives CAWSVRGQLYEQYF.

The chain has TRBV5-6 and TRBJ2-4; D might be TRBD2 (6 bases). Deletions cut 3 bases from V and 8 bases from J, with 18 bases between. From germline, CDR1 is SGHDT and CDR2 YYEEEE. This CDR3 region has 15 residues. The DNA for the CDR3 is TGTGCCAGCAGCTATACGGGAGTGGTGGGGGACATTCAGTACTTC. It encodes CASSYTGVVGDIQYF.

This sequence joins TRBV20-1 and TRBJ2-5; 8 positions match TRBD2. Germline lookup yields CDR1 DFQATT and CDR2 SNEGSKA (reference sequence). The CDR3 contains 14 residues. With 4 bases clipped from V and 7 bases from J, the junction kept 11 bases outside the gene matches. Here the CDR3 DNA reads TGCAGTGCTATGAGCGGGAGCGGTATACGGACCCAGTACTTC. Protein product: CSAMSGSGIRTQYF.

This clonotype was seen ten or more times. J is TRBJ2-1 and V is TRBV29-1, with a tentative D call TRBD2 (7 bases). CDR1 is SQVTM, CDR2 ANQGSEA, per germline. This CDR3 has 13 residues. The germline V and J ends were trimmed by 8 bases and 0 bases, with 11 bases remaining between them. Here the CDR3 DNA reads TGCAGCTTGGGGGGGGCCTCCTACAATGAGCAGTTCTTC. This encodes CSLGGASYNEQFF.

This sequence joins TRBV29-1 and TRBJ1-5, with no clear D. Germline V gene data show CDR1 as SQVTM and CDR2 as ANQGSEA. Trimming removed 3 bases from V and 1 base from J, with 4 bases in between. This CDR3 has 12 amino acids. This CDR3 reads CSVDVSNQPQHF. CDR3 in DNA: TGCAGCGTTGACGTAAGCAATCAGCCCCAGCATTTT.

The V and J genes are TRBV5-1 and TRBJ2-1; the D gene is possibly TRBD1 (6 bases). V gave up 3 bases and J gave up 0 bases, with 16 bases separating them. The CDR3 runs to 17 residues. Germline CDR1 and CDR2: SGHRS and YFSETQ. The CDR3 protein is CASSSSQQGPSYNEQFF. The CDR3 DNA follows: TGCGCCAGCAGCTCTTCCCAACAGGGTCCCTCCTACAATGAGCAGTTCTTC.

The chain carries TRBV20-1 and TRBJ2-2; 12 bases match TRBD2. From germline, CDR1 is DFQATT and CDR2 SNEGSKA (reference sequence). CDR3 size: 19 residues. The trim removed 6 bases at V and 2 bases at J, leaving 16 bases unmatched. The CDR3 region has the DNA TGCAGTGCGCCCGACTATCGGCTAGCGGGAGGGGCAAACACCGGGGAGCTGTTTTTT. This gives the protein CSAPDYRLAGGANTGELFF.